The next 8 T cell receptor beta chains were all read from a single sample in a study of naive and memory T cell subsets. Both TRBC1 and TRBC2 were covered by a beta constant-region primer of two equimolar oligonucleotides. TCRdb itself ran the UMI-ligation and nested PCR reads through MiXCR, one entry per CDR3 protein. The table shows around 160,000 distinct CDR3 sequences, with about a sixth occurring only once. What was sequenced was naive CD4+ T cells from blood. These receptors originate from a human donor in good health.

The chain is built from TRBV11-3 and TRBJ2-2, with D tentatively TRBD1 (7 bases). Per germline, CDR1 SGHNT and CDR2 YENEEA. V shed 5 bases and J shed 4 bases, with 17 bases lying between them. This CDR3 contains 16 residues. The CDR3 loop is CASSGGGTAGTGELFF. In nucleotides, the CDR3 is TGTGCCAGCAGCGGAGGGGGGACAGCGGGCACCGGGGAGCTGTTTTTT.

The chain is built from TRBV6-2 or TRBV6-3 and TRBJ2-3; D possibly corresponds to TRBD2 (5 bases). Germline V CDR1 and CDR2: MNHEY, SVGEGT. The CDR3 is 17 amino acids. The V end was cut by 2 bases, the J end by 4 bases, with 19 bases between. The chain's CDR3 is CASSYQVRTAGPDTQYF. The CDR3 DNA sequence: TGTGCCAGCAGTTACCAGGTGCGGACGGCGGGTCCAGATACGCAGTATTTT.

This sequence joins TRBV6-2 or TRBV6-3 and TRBJ1-1; D unresolved. The V end lost 6 bases, the J end lost 0 bases, and 8 bases lay between the germline ends. This CDR3 is built from 13 residues. In germline, CDR1 is MNHEY, CDR2 SVGEGT. This CDR3 is CASRIKMNTEAFF. The CDR3 DNA reads as TGTGCCAGCAGAATAAAAATGAACACTGAAGCTTTCTTT.

The gene calls are TRBV6-2 or TRBV6-3 and TRBJ2-7; 14 nucleotides match TRBD2. Germline values: CDR1 MNHEY, CDR2 SVGEGT. The CDR3 has 15 residues. J gave up 6 bases and V 0 bases, and 1 base lay outside the gene matches. Here the CDR3 DNA reads TGTGCCAGCAGTTACTCGGGACTAGCGGGAGCCGAGCAGTACTTC. This translates into CASSYSGLAGAEQYF.

In this sample, this clonotype turned up a few times. This chain uses TRBV3-1 with TRBJ2-3, with a possible D match to TRBD1 (5 bases). Trimming took off 1 base at V and 0 bases at J, with 26 bases between the two ends. The CDR3 length is 21 residues. CDR1 is LGHDT and CDR2 is YNNKEL in the germline V gene (reference sequence). The DNA for the CDR3 is TGTGCCAGCAGCCAAGGGGCTTGGGGCAGCCGAGTCACCTCTAGCACAGATACGCAGTATTTT. This translates into CASSQGAWGSRVTSSTDTQYF.

The chain combines TRBV12-3 or TRBV12-4 with TRBJ2-3; tentative D call: TRBD2 (5 bases). Trimming shortened V by 3 bases and J by 3 bases, and 10 bases separated the two germline ends. The CDR3 sequence is 14 residues long. The CDR3 region has the DNA TGTGCCAGCAGTTTGGGGAGAAGGACAGATACGCAGTATTTT. This translates into CASSLGRRTDTQYF.

This clonotype was counted between two and nine times. This chain links TRBV4-2 with TRBJ2-5; 7 nucleotides align to TRBD2. The CDR3 consists of 17 residues. The trim removed 0 bases at V and 4 bases at J, leaving 11 bases unmatched. Germline values: CDR1 LGHNA, CDR2 YNFKEQ. This CDR3 reads CASSQDASGNGRETQYF. In DNA, the CDR3 is TGTGCCAGCAGCCAAGATGCCAGCGGGAACGGCCGAGAGACCCAGTACTTC.

Ten or more counts support this clonotype. The rearrangement joins TRBV9 to TRBJ2-1, with 9 bases that match TRBD2. There are 19 residues in the CDR3. The germline V gene encodes CDR1 SGDLS and CDR2 YYNGEE. J was trimmed by 5 bases and V by 0 bases; bases with no gene match: 15. The CDR3 sequence is CASSVDPRGAGGYNNEQFF. The CDR3 nucleotides read TGTGCCAGCAGCGTAGACCCAAGGGGGGCGGGAGGGTATAACAATGAGCAGTTCTTC. Combining the CDR3 with reference TRBV9 and TRBJ2-1 gives the whole variable domain DSGVTQTPKHLITATGQRVTLRCSPRSGDLSVYWYQQSLDQGLQFLIQYYNGEERAKGNILERFSAQQFPDLHSELNLSSLELGDSALYFCASSVDPRGAGGYNNEQFFGPGTRLTVL.